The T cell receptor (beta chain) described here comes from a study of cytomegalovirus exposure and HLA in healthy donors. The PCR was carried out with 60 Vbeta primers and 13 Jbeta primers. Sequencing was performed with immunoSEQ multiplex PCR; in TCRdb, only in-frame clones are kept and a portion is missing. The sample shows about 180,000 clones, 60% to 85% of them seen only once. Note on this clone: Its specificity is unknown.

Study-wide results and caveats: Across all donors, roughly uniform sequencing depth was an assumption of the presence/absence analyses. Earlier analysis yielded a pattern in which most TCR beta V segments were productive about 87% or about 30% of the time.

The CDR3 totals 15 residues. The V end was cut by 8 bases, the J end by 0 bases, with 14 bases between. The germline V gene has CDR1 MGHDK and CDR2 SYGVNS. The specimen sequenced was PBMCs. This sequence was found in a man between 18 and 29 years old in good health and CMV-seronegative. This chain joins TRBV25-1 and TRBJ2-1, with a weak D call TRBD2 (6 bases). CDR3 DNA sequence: TGTGCCAGCGGGGGGACCACCCGCTCCTACAATGAGCAGTTCTTC. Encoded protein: CASGGTTRSYNEQFF.